This is a list of T cell receptor beta chains from one sample in a study of cytomegalovirus exposure and HLA in healthy donors. The table came from immunoSEQ multiplex PCR; TCRdb's copy has only in-frame clones and leaves some out. This listing includes 75,000 to 95,000 clones. The sample was PBMCs. These receptors were obtained from a girl aged 5-17 years in good health and CMV-seropositive. Both conserved end residues are part of each CDR3. The D gene is left open where the match is weak. Expanded clones are given a class, and other clones once, few, many or no size at all.

size	J	D	V	CDR3	DNA
.	TRBJ2-1	TRBD2	TRBV7-2	CASSLGGRRGAYNEQFF	TGTGCCAGCAGCTTAGGAGGGCGGCGGGGGGCCTACAATGAGCAGTTCTTC
.	TRBJ2-2	TRBD2	TRBV7-9	CASSPRTSGGAGELFF	TGTGCCAGCAGCCCACGAACTAGCGGGGGGGCCGGGGAGCTGTTTTTT
.	TRBJ1-2	TRBD1	TRBV9	CASSPTGQPNYGYTF	TGTGCCAGCAGCCCGACGGGACAGCCCAACTATGGCTACACCTTC
.	TRBJ1-5	TRBD1	TRBV4-1	CASSQDPTGANQPQHF	TGCGCCAGCAGCCAAGACCCGACAGGGGCGAATCAGCCCCAGCATTTT
.	TRBJ1-6	TRBD1	TRBV4-1	CASSQAGTGDSPLHF	TGCGCCAGCAGCCAAGCCGGGACAGGGGATTCACCCCTCCACTTT
.	TRBJ1-2	TRBD1	TRBV4-2	CASSRDRGENGYTF	TGTGCCAGCAGCCGGGACAGGGGGGAGAATGGCTACACCTTC
.	TRBJ2-3	TRBD1	TRBV5-1	CASSWTGTDTQYF	TGCGCCAGCAGCTGGACAGGGACAGATACGCAGTATTTT
.	TRBJ2-2	.	TRBV9	CASSVGVGGPWDTGELFF	TGTGCCAGCAGCGTAGGGGTGGGGGGGCCATGGGACACCGGGGAGCTGTTTTTT
.	TRBJ1-4	TRBD1	TRBV4-3	CASSEGANEKLFF	TGCGCCAGCAGCGAGGGGGCAAATGAAAAACTGTTTTTT
.	TRBJ1-6	TRBD1	TRBV5-1	CASGTGLNSHLHF	TGCGCCAGCGGGACAGGGCTTAATTCACACCTCCACTTT
.	TRBJ1-1	.	TRBV19	CASSIEAGRGAEAFF	TGTGCCAGTAGTATAGAGGCGGGCAGGGGCGCTGAAGCTTTCTTT
.	TRBJ1-4	.	TRBV9	CASSARDEKLFF	TGTGCCAGCAGCGCGCGCGATGAAAAACTGTTTTTT
.	TRBJ2-6	.	TRBV28	CASSFTGFGANVLTF	TGTGCCAGCAGTTTCACCGGGTTTGGGGCCAACGTCCTGACTTTC
.	TRBJ1-1	.	TRBV6-1	CASTVDSFQIGAFF	TGTGCCAGCACCGTAGACTCTTTTCAGATCGGGGCTTTCTTT
.	TRBJ1-2	TRBD1	TRBV6-4	CASRRTGENYGYTF	TGTGCCAGCAGGAGGACAGGGGAGAACTATGGCTACACCTTC
.	TRBJ2-5	TRBD1	TRBV29-1	CSARTGGAETQYF	TGCAGCGCCCGGACAGGGGGCGCAGAGACCCAGTACTTC
.	TRBJ1-5	.	TRBV4-2	CASSQDWGDANNQPQHF	TGTGCCAGCAGCCAAGATTGGGGGGACGCGAACAATCAGCCCCAGCATTTT
.	TRBJ1-5	TRBD1	TRBV19	CASSIGGPPGQTNQPQHF	TGTGCCAGTAGTATAGGGGGACCCCCGGGACAGACGAATCAGCCCCAGCATTTT
.	TRBJ1-1	.	TRBV7-6	CASSLPSPRALNTEAFF	TGTGCCAGCAGCCTACCGTCCCCGAGGGCGCTGAACACTGAAGCTTTCTTT
medium-sized	TRBJ1-3	.	TRBV4-3	CASSQSKRGSGNTIYF	TGCGCCAGCAGCCAAAGTAAAAGGGGCTCTGGAAACACCATATATTTT
.	TRBJ2-5	.	TRBV7-3	CASSLNSKETQYF	TGTGCCAGCAGCTTAAACAGTAAAGAGACCCAGTACTTC
.	TRBJ2-3	TRBD1	TRBV7-3	CASSLTGGSDTQYF	TGTGCCAGCAGCCTAACAGGGGGTTCAGATACGCAGTATTTT
.	TRBJ2-1	.	TRBV9	CASSVGGDNEQFF	TGTGCCAGCAGCGTAGGGGGAGACAATGAGCAGTTCTTC
.	TRBJ1-2	.	TRBV29-1	CSAPGGAGYTF	TGCAGCGCGCCGGGGGGCGCTGGCTACACCTTC
.	TRBJ2-5	TRBD1	TRBV7-9	CASSVGGTGASETQYF	TGTGCCAGCAGCGTTGGTGGGACAGGGGCAAGCGAGACCCAGTACTTC
.	TRBJ1-6	.	TRBV27	CASSLTQGSYNSPLHF	TGTGCCAGCAGTTTAACCCAGGGGTCCTATAATTCACCCCTCCACTTT
.	TRBJ2-5	.	TRBV7-9	CASSLEGVRQTQYF	TGTGCCAGCAGCTTAGAGGGGGTACGGCAGACCCAGTACTTC
.	TRBJ2-3	.	TRBV19	CASSYGSGGTDTQYF	TGTGCCAGTAGTTACGGATCCGGAGGCACAGATACGCAGTATTTT
.	TRBJ2-7	.	TRBV6-1	CASSEFSGPEQYF	TGTGCCAGCAGTGAATTTTCAGGGCCCGAGCAGTACTTC
.	TRBJ2-7	.	TRBV5-1	CALPEAYEQYF	TGCGCCCTCCCAGAGGCCTACGAGCAGTACTTC
.	TRBJ1-1	.	TRBV30	CAWSGGVTEAFF	TGTGCCTGGAGTGGGGGGGTCACTGAAGCTTTCTTT
.	TRBJ1-5	TRBD1	TRBV28	CASTLGGRAQPQHF	TGTGCCAGCACCTTAGGGGGCAGGGCTCAGCCCCAGCATTTT
.	TRBJ1-1	.	TRBV7-9	CALVQMTEAFF	TGTGCCCTAGTTCAGATGACTGAAGCTTTCTTT
.	TRBJ1-5	TRBD1	TRBV10-1	CASSGDQGGNQPQHF	TGCGCCAGCAGCGGGGACCAGGGGGGCAATCAGCCCCAGCATTTT
.	TRBJ2-7	.	TRBV4-3	CASSQEEGGEQYF	TGCGCCAGCAGCCAAGAGGAGGGCGGCGAGCAGTACTTC
.	TRBJ2-5	.	TRBV29-1	CSVELGVQETQYF	TGCAGCGTTGAATTAGGGGTACAAGAGACCCAGTACTTC
.	TRBJ1-2	.	TRBV7-6	CASSLEGQPNYGYTF	TGTGCCAGCAGCTTAGAGGGGCAACCTAACTATGGCTACACCTTC
.	TRBJ2-5	.	TRBV5-1	CASSLTAGPRETQYF	TGCGCCAGCAGCTTGACGGCAGGGCCTCGAGAGACCCAGTACTTC
.	TRBJ1-5	.	TRBV5-6	CASSLEGFGQPQHF	TGTGCCAGCAGCTTGGAGGGGTTCGGGCAGCCCCAGCATTTT
.	TRBJ1-2	TRBD1	TRBV29-1	CSVETGQRGYTF	TGCAGCGTAGAGACAGGGCAGCGAGGCTACACCTTC
.	TRBJ1-1	TRBD1	TRBV5-6	CASSRDRGYTEAFF	TGTGCCAGCAGTCGGGACAGGGGATACACTGAAGCTTTCTTT
.	TRBJ2-3	TRBD1	TRBV27	CASSLGQGLEITDTQYF	TGTGCCAGCAGTCTCGGACAGGGGCTGGAAATCACAGATACGCAGTATTTT
.	TRBJ1-5	.	TRBV2	CASSEVSGTKQPQHF	TGTGCCAGCAGTGAAGTATCCGGGACAAAACAGCCCCAGCATTTT
.	TRBJ2-7	.	TRBV7-9	CASSEEVRGYEQYF	TGTGCCAGCAGCGAAGAGGTCCGGGGCTACGAGCAGTACTTC
.	TRBJ1-1	.	TRBV4-2	CASSQEAGGSTFF	TGTGCCAGCAGCCAAGAGGCGGGGGGCTCGACTTTCTTT
.	TRBJ2-5	.	TRBV27	CASSPFVEETQYF	TGTGCCAGCAGTCCTTTTGTGGAGGAGACCCAGTACTTC
.	TRBJ2-7	.	TRBV7-2	CASSFGSLGTEVVEQYF	TGTGCCAGCAGCTTCGGGAGTTTAGGGACAGAGGTGGTCGAGCAGTACTTC
.	TRBJ2-3	.	TRBV1	CTSSQDLPPSGVGDTQYF	TGCACCAGCAGCCAAGACCTCCCTCCCAGCGGGGTAGGAGATACGCAGTATTTT
.	TRBJ2-7	.	TRBV13	CASSFRGAPSYEQYF	TGTGCCAGCAGCTTTCGGGGGGCCCCTTCCTACGAGCAGTACTTC
.	TRBJ1-2	TRBD1	TRBV15	CATSRDRGGRGVHGYTF	TGTGCCACCAGCAGAGATCGAGGGGGCAGGGGCGTCCATGGCTACACCTTC